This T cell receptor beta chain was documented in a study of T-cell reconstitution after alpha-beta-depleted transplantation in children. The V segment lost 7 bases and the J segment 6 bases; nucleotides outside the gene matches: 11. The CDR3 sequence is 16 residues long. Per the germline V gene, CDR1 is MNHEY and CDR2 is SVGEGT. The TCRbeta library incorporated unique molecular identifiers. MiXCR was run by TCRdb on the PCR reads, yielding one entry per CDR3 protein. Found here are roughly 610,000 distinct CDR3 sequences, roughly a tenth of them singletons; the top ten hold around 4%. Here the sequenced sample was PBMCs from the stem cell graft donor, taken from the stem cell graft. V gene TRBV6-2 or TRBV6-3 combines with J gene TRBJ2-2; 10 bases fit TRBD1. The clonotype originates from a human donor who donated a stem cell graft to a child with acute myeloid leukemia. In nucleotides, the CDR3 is TGTGCCAGCACCCACAGTGACAGGGGGCAAGCCGGGGAGCTGTTTTTT. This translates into CASTHSDRGQAGELFF.